This T cell receptor beta chain was found in a study of monozygotic twins with inflammatory bowel disease. This CDR3 spans 15 amino acids. Germline lookup yields CDR1 LGHNA and CDR2 YSLEER. TCRdb re-called the 5' RACE reads, yielding one record per CDR3 amino acid sequence without DNA. This table lists about 420,000 distinct CDR3 sequences. This sequence joins TRBV4-3 and TRBJ2-1. The specimen was blood. This receptor was taken from a human donor with ulcerative colitis or Crohn's disease, or a healthy co-twin of an affected twin (not recorded which). The CDR3 sequence: CASSQVTSSYNEQFF.